The 6 T cell receptor beta chains below were found in one sample sequenced in a study of Graves' ophthalmopathy and Graves' hyperthyroidism (dated by TCRdb to the late 2010s). Data came from an Illumina HiSeq 2000. For repertoire sequencing, TCR beta CDR3 regions were amplified from RNA transcripts. The first round of RT-PCR was done with HTBI primers and the Qiagen OneStep RT-PCR kit, and was followed by a second round of multiplex PCR, then size selection and purification. TCRdb ran its own pipeline on the public reads, namely fastp trimming at Q25 and MiXCR clone calling, and kept in-frame beta chains. Every distinct CDR3 protein forms one entry, paired with its most common genes and DNA. This sample lists roughly 410,000 distinct CDR3 sequences; about 16% were detected once. The ten top clones hold approximately 7% of the sample. The sequencing sample was made of peripheral blood. The receptors here all came from a woman aged 18-29 years with stable Graves' hyperthyroidism. Donor details come from another sample of the same person, matched by shared clones.

The chain couples TRBV12-3 or TRBV12-4 to TRBJ1-2; a weak D match, TRBD1 (6 bases). With 3 bases removed from V and 7 bases from J, the gap between germline ends came to 12 bases. This CDR3 has 13 residues. The CDR3 sequence: CASSFGGAAGYTF. As DNA, the CDR3 is TGTGCCAGCAGTTTTGGGGGGGCGGCTGGCTACACCTTC.

This clonotype was seen many times. The J gene is TRBJ2-7, the V gene TRBV6-5; D may be TRBD1 or TRBD2 (6 bases each). Germline V lookup: CDR1 MNHEY, CDR2 SVGAGI. The CDR3 extends over 14 amino acids. Between the trimmed V and J ends, which lost 7 bases and 8 bases, there was a span of 21 bases. CDR3 protein: CASKDTTGTSKQYF. Here the CDR3 DNA reads TGTGCCAGCAAGGACACCACAGGGACTTCCAAGCAGTACTTC.

The CDR3 coding sequence is TGTGCCAGCAGCTTGGGGGCCGTAGGGTATTCACCCCTCCACTTT. Translated, it gives CASSLGAVGYSPLHF. The chain links TRBV5-6 to TRBJ1-6; the D is unclear. This CDR3 is 15 amino acids long. The ends were cut back, 0 bases at V and 8 bases at J, with 12 bases in the middle. CDR1 and CDR2 from the germline V gene are SGHDT and YYEEEE.

This clonotype was recorded many times. This sequence joins TRBV5-5 and TRBJ1-2; a weak D match, TRBD1 (6 bases). CDR1 is SGHKS and CDR2 is YYEKEE in the germline V gene (reference sequence). This CDR3 comprises 14 residues. Trimming shortened V by 4 bases and J by 3 bases, and 13 bases separated the two germline ends. Written as DNA, the CDR3 is TGTGCCAGCAGCGCCCCGGGGGCTCACTATGGCTACACCTTC. This translates into CASSAPGAHYGYTF.

This clonotype has ten or more counts. The chain has TRBV6-2 or TRBV6-3 and TRBJ2-5, with 7 nucleotides matching TRBD1. The germline V gene encodes CDR1 MNHEY and CDR2 SVGEGT. The CDR3 is 15 amino acids. Losses at the gene ends were 8 bases for V and 1 base for J; bases not matched to a gene: 10. CDR3 loop: CASRDYRDSQETQYF. The DNA of the CDR3 is TGTGCCAGCCGTGATTACCGGGACAGCCAAGAGACCCAGTACTTC.

This clonotype was counted at least ten times. This chain connects TRBV12-3 or TRBV12-4 to TRBJ1-2; D gene uncertain. With 5 bases removed from V and 4 bases from J, the gap between germline ends came to 11 bases. The CDR3 extends over 13 amino acids. The CDR3: CASSNARTYGYTF. CDR3 sequence (DNA): TGTGCCAGCAGTAATGCCAGGACCTATGGCTACACCTTC.